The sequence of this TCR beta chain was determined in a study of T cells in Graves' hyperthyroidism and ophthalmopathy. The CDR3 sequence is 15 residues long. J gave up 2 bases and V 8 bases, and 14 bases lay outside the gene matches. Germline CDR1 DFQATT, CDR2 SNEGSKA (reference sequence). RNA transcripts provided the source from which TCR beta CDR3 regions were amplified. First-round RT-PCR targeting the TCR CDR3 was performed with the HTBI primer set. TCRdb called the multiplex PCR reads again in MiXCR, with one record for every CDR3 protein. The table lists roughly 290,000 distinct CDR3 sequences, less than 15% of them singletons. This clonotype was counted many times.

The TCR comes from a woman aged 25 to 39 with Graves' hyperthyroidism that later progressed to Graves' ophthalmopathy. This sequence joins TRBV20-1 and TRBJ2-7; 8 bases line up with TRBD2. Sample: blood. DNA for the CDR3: TGCAGTTCAACCCGCCCGGGACTAGACGCCTACGAGCAGTACTTC. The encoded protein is CSSTRPGLDAYEQYF.